This entry features one T cell receptor (beta chain) sequence. This clone was picked up a small number of times. This clone's antigen is unknown. No much larger clone is present one base from it, and per-base qualities are unavailable. The source of the sample is a study of CD4 T cells in relation to SARS-CoV-2 and coronaviruses (dated by TCRdb to the early 2020s). As for the study more broadly: In the ViraFEST assay, PBMCs were grown with antigen for 9 to 10 days, and TCR beta CDR3s were then sequenced to identify antigen-specific clonal expansions. Across all 12 patients in the convalescent cohort, the median age was roughly 38 years, with a range of about 20 to 80 years. Of the roughly twelve convalescent patients, 8 were male and 4 were female, and two of the subjects were Hispanic. HLA restriction was mapped for shared crossreactive spike epitopes using patient-derived lymphoblastoid cell lines. At the level of individual TCR clonotypes, the study measured memory CD4+ T cell crossreactivity between SARS-CoV-2 spike protein and common cold coronavirus spike proteins. The Adaptive Biotechnologies TCR-sequencing kit was used to sequence samples from a few pre-COVID donors and the naive versus memory experiments, while other data came from Illumina-based sequencing. A different TCR-beta assay, based on Illumina, was used to sequence expansion assays from other donors in the study.

Survey-level immunoSEQ TCR-beta sequencing was performed on DNA from CEF-cultured naive and memory CD4+ T cells. Per the source publication's procedure: Preprocessing removed nonproductive sequences and CDR3s not starting with C, not ending with F or W, or shorter than 7 amino acids. Antigen-specific clonotypes were called with the MANAFEST web app on the basis of expansion relative to the reference and to other culture wells. A clone counted as positive if significantly expanded in 2 of 3 replicate wells versus the reference culture at FDR below 0.05. For a clone to be considered positive, significant expansion relative to all other tandem wells and an odds ratio above 5 were also required. Cultured and uncultured naive and memory CD4+ repertoires were searched for previously identified spike- and CEF-reactive CDR3s. Pairwise Levenshtein distance, computed with the stringdist R package after three terminal residues were trimmed from each end, was used as the measure of CDR3 homology. The source is immuneACCESS, and TCRdb retained only in-frame sequences with V and J called. Part of the clones is not carried over; for the studies checked, unresolved V genes explain less than half of this, and the remainder is unexplained. The V and J calls and clone size come from that table; D and trimming were worked out from the DNA. The sample profile shows about 37,000 clones; about four fifths of them were found once. Jointly, the top ten make up more than 3.5% of the sample.

Naive and memory CD4+ T cells were separated from cryopreserved PBMCs by first enriching for CD4 and then performing EasySep naive CD4+ T cell enrichment. For roughly 9 days, 80,000 to 100,000 sorted naive or memory CD4+ T cells were cultured together with CEF peptides and T cell-depleted PBMCs at a 1:1 ratio. In general, every peptide culture condition was set up in three replicate wells. Ficoll-Paque PLUS gradient centrifugation was used to isolate PBMCs from leukapheresis product or whole blood. PBMCs were either used fresh in the expansion assay or cryopreserved at -140 degrees C. The QIAamp Micro DNA Kit was used to extract genomic DNA from the CD4+ T cells. CDR1 and CDR2 (SGHTA, FQGTGA) derive from the germline V gene. From the cysteine through the phenylalanine, the CDR3 covers 14 amino acids. Only CDR3 DNA remains: 42 bases, in frame from the first base. Between the V and J ends, shortened by 5 bases and 3 bases respectively, the junction contains 10 bases.

Study-wide conclusions, independent of this receptor: Small numbers of patients and of tested TCRs limited the study. Because the crossreactivity analysis focused on spike protein, crossreactivity against other viral proteins was not assessed. Compared with monoreactive clones, crossreactive clones had significantly weaker SARS-CoV-2-driven expansion, a result consistent with antigenic imprinting. Naive versus memory sequencing indicated that memory recall responses, rather than primary responses primed during culture, are detected by the assay. In approximately 65% of donors, memory CD4+ clonotypes turned up that crossrecognized SARS-CoV-2 and at least one common cold coronavirus spike. No donor contributed both pre-pandemic and post-infection samples, which limited tracing the source of pre-existing responses.

Sequencing input: naive CD4+ T cells from PBMCs, cultured in vitro. The cell subset or site label of this sample denotes: naive CD4+ T cells isolated by negative enrichment. The rearranged segments are TRBV7-3 and TRBJ2-2; the D gene is perhaps TRBD2, on 5 matching bases. This sequence originates from an adult with COVID-19. At the DNA level, the sequence is TGTGCCAGCAGCCTAGCTAAAGACACCGGGGAGCTGTTTTTT. Translated, this gives CASSLAKDTGELFF.